This T cell receptor beta chain is drawn from a study of blood T cell repertoires in COVID-19. Study background: Sites in the United States, Italy and Spain provided acute and convalescent COVID-19 samples.

Sequenced by immunoSEQ multiplex PCR; TCRdb stores in-frame clones only, minus some. The profile shows 200,000 to 300,000 clones, roughly nine tenths of them singletons. The V and J ends lost 4 bases and 7 bases respectively, with 17 bases between them. This CDR3 spans 13 amino acids. CDR1 is GTSNPN, CDR2 SVGIG, per germline (reference sequence). This sequence joins TRBV30 and TRBJ2-7, with D possibly matching TRBD1 (5 bases). This receptor was taken from a man in his sixties who had recovered from COVID-19. Material: peripheral blood. CDR3 in amino acids: CAWNQARAGEQYF. CDR3 DNA: TGTGCCTGGAACCAAGCCAGGGCTGGGGAGCAGTACTTC.